The present entry profiles one T cell receptor beta chain with its context. The target antigen is unknown. The CDR3 runs 14 residues. The V and J ends lost 3 bases and 4 bases respectively, with 12 bases between them. This sample stems from a study of T cell responses to AZD1222 COVID-19 vaccine. This table comes from immunoSEQ multiplex PCR, and its TCRdb copy is limited to in-frame clones, with some not included. The sample includes 150,000 to 200,000 clones, around 94% of them seen just once. Study-wide findings and caveats: Breadth and depth of Spike-specific TCRs rose after two AZD1222 doses.

This clonotype was obtained from an adult in good health. The V and J genes are TRBV23-1 and TRBJ2-5; D is possibly TRBD1 (6 bases). TRBV23-1 is recorded as an ORF, its role being uncertain. The sequencing used peripheral blood, collected on day 0 of AZD1222 vaccination. Here the CDR3 reads CASSHKQGRETQYF. The CDR3 DNA is TGCGCCAGCAGTCACAAACAGGGACGAGAGACCCAGTACTTC.